The source of this T cell receptor beta chain is a study of identical twins. Study-level findings and limits: The models gave estimates that fell short of the out-of-frame TCR alpha sharing seen in monozygotic twins. The conclusions drew on cross-sectional statistical analysis instead of tracking the same donors.

The CDR3 is made up of 14 amino acids. Germline CDR1 reads MNHNY; CDR2 reads SVGAGI (reference sequence). A universal primer site was incorporated via template switching, and the cDNA contained unique molecular identifiers. TCRdb reprocessed the 5' RACE reads via MiXCR and lists one record per CDR3 protein. The sample has 1,800,000 or so distinct CDR3 sequences; around 33% are singletons. For this clonotype: Its antigen is unknown.

The sample taken for sequencing was cord blood. The receptor was derived from a newborn girl in good health. The chain couples TRBV6-6 to TRBJ2-4; D is unresolved. The DNA end lines up better with TRBJ2-7; the J call may be wrong. The CDR3 DNA reads TGTGCCAGCAGTTACTCGAGTAGTGGGTGCGAGCAGTACTTC. Translated, it gives CASSYSSSGCEQYF.